This T cell receptor beta chain was found in a study of blood T cell repertoires in COVID-19. The method was immunoSEQ multiplex PCR; TCRdb's version includes in-frame clones alone and lacks a portion of them. Of 140,000 or so clones in the sample, more than 75% are singletons; the top ten hold 5.4%. CDR1 is MNHEY and CDR2 is SVGAGI in the germline V gene. The CDR3 has 15 residues. With V trimmed by 0 bases and J by 5 bases, 4 bases remained unmatched. The sequence derives from a human donor in a cohort sampled during active COVID-19. The chain carries TRBV6-5 and TRBJ1-1; the match to TRBD1 covers 9 bases. The sequencing sample was made of peripheral blood. The CDR3 DNA reads TGTGCCAGCAGTTACTCCCGACAGGGGGGGACTGAAGCTTTCTTT. Translated, it gives CASSYSRQGGTEAFF.